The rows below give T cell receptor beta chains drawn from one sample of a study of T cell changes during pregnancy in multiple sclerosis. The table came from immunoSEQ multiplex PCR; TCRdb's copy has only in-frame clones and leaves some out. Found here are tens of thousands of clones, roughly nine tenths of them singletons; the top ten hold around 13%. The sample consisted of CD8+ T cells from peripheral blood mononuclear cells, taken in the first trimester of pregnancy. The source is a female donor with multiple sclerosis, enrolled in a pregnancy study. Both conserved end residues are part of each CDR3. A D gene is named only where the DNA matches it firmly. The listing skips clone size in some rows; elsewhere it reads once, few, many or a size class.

DNA: TGTGCCAGCAGACCTCAGGGATCTGAAGCTTTCTTT; CDR3: CASRPQGSEAFF; D: NA; V: TRBV11-2; J: TRBJ1-1; size: NA
DNA: TGTGCCAGCAGCCCTGACAGGGTAGGGGACGAGCAGTACTTC; CDR3: CASSPDRVGDEQYF; D: TRBD1; V: TRBV7-6; J: TRBJ2-7; size: NA
DNA: TGTGCCAGCAGCTTAGAGAGCTCCTACGAGCAGTACTTC; CDR3: CASSLESSYEQYF; D: NA; V: TRBV13; J: TRBJ2-7; size: NA
DNA: TGTGCCAGCAGGGGACAGAGCTCCTACGAGCAGTACTTC; CDR3: CASRGQSSYEQYF; D: TRBD1; V: TRBV6-1; J: TRBJ2-7; size: NA
DNA: TGTGCCAGCAGTCTATTAGACTTCTATGGCTACACCTTC; CDR3: CASSLLDFYGYTF; D: NA; V: TRBV28; J: TRBJ1-2; size: NA
DNA: TGTGCCAGCAGCCCGACTTCGACCGGGGAGCTGTTTTTT; CDR3: CASSPTSTGELFF; D: NA; V: TRBV6-5; J: TRBJ2-2; size: NA
DNA: TGTGCCAGCAGTTACACCGCAGGGGGCGGCCTGTACTTC; CDR3: CASSYTAGGGLYF; D: TRBD1; V: TRBV6-5; J: TRBJ2-7; size: NA
DNA: TGTGCCACCAGCAGAGATCGGGGGTTCCCTGAAGCTTTCTTT; CDR3: CATSRDRGFPEAFF; D: NA; V: TRBV15; J: TRBJ1-1; size: NA
DNA: TGTGCCAGCAGATTATCCCTCCTACACAGTTTCTATGGCTACACCTTC; CDR3: CASRLSLLHSFYGYTF; D: NA; V: TRBV28; J: TRBJ1-2; size: NA
DNA: TGTGCCAGCAGCGTGGGACAGCCCTACGAGCAGTACTTC; CDR3: CASSVGQPYEQYF; D: TRBD1; V: TRBV7-9; J: TRBJ2-7; size: NA
DNA: TGTGCCAGCAGTGGACAGGGGTCGATCGGCTACACCTTC; CDR3: CASSGQGSIGYTF; D: TRBD1; V: TRBV27; J: TRBJ1-2; size: few
DNA: TGTGCCAGCAGGGGGACTAGCGGGAACAATGAGCAGTTCTTC; CDR3: CASRGTSGNNEQFF; D: TRBD2; V: TRBV28; J: TRBJ2-1; size: NA
DNA: TGTGCCAGCAGTTTCCTGGACAGCTCCTACGAGCAGTACTTC; CDR3: CASSFLDSSYEQYF; D: NA; V: TRBV27; J: TRBJ2-7; size: NA
DNA: TGCAGCGTTACTCTAGCGGGGCGCACAGATACGCAGTATTTT; CDR3: CSVTLAGRTDTQYF; D: TRBD2; V: TRBV29-1; J: TRBJ2-3; size: NA
DNA: TGTGCCAGCAGCCTATTGACAGACTACTATGGCTACACCTTC; CDR3: CASSLLTDYYGYTF; D: NA; V: TRBV5-4; J: TRBJ1-2; size: NA
DNA: TGTGCCAGCAGCTTTTATCCGGGACAGGTATCTTCCGAGCAGTACTTC; CDR3: CASSFYPGQVSSEQYF; D: TRBD1; V: TRBV7-9; J: TRBJ2-7; size: NA
DNA: TGTGCCAGCAGCTTGGGGGCAGGGTCATACGAGCAGTACTTC; CDR3: CASSLGAGSYEQYF; D: NA; V: TRBV5-6; J: TRBJ2-7; size: NA
DNA: TGTGCCAGCAGCTTCGGGGCGGGAGGTCGGCATGAGCAGTTCTTC; CDR3: CASSFGAGGRHEQFF; D: TRBD2; V: TRBV7-9; J: TRBJ2-1; size: NA
DNA: TGTGCCAGCAGCTTAGGCCTCACTGTCCCCGAGCAGTACTTC; CDR3: CASSLGLTVPEQYF; D: NA; V: TRBV13; J: TRBJ2-7; size: once
DNA: TGTGCCATTGGGGCCTTGGGAATCTACGAGCAGTACTTC; CDR3: CAIGALGIYEQYF; D: NA; V: TRBV7-9; J: TRBJ2-7; size: NA
DNA: TGTGCCAGTAGTATATCGGCGGGACTTCACACTGAAGCTTTCTTT; CDR3: CASSISAGLHTEAFF; D: NA; V: TRBV19; J: TRBJ1-1; size: NA
DNA: TGTGCCAGCAGTCCTCCGGGACAGGGGATCTATGGCTACACCTTC; CDR3: CASSPPGQGIYGYTF; D: TRBD1; V: TRBV27; J: TRBJ1-2; size: NA
DNA: TGTGCCAGCTCACTCTCTCCCTACGAGCAGTACTTC; CDR3: CASSLSPYEQYF; D: NA; V: TRBV7-9; J: TRBJ2-7; size: NA
DNA: TGTGCCAGCAACCGATGGGCGGGAGACTACGAGCAGTACTTC; CDR3: CASNRWAGDYEQYF; D: TRBD2; V: TRBV27; J: TRBJ2-7; size: NA
DNA: TGTGCCAGCAGTGAATGGTTGAGCAACACTGAAGCTTTCTTT; CDR3: CASSEWLSNTEAFF; D: NA; V: TRBV2; J: TRBJ1-1; size: few
DNA: TGTGCCACCAGCAGAACGCGAGACGGAGCGTTGGGAGAGACCCAGTACTTC; CDR3: CATSRTRDGALGETQYF; D: NA; V: TRBV15; J: TRBJ2-5; size: NA
DNA: TGTGCCAGCAGCATGTCAGGAGCGGGGTTTACAAGTGGGCAGTTCTTC; CDR3: CASSMSGAGFTSGQFF; D: TRBD2; V: TRBV5-4; J: TRBJ2-1; size: NA
DNA: TGTGCCAGCAGCTTAGGTGGGGGGACAAACATTCAGTACTTC; CDR3: CASSLGGGTNIQYF; D: NA; V: TRBV9; J: TRBJ2-4; size: NA
DNA: TGTGCCAGCGGAGACAGGGACTCTAATCAGCCCCAGCATTTT; CDR3: CASGDRDSNQPQHF; D: NA; V: TRBV21-1; J: TRBJ1-5; size: NA
DNA: TGTGCCAGCAGTTTAGGGTACGCAGGGAACTATGGCTACACCTTC; CDR3: CASSLGYAGNYGYTF; D: NA; V: TRBV27; J: TRBJ1-2; size: NA